Listed here is a single T cell receptor beta chain. Antigen: not known. Libraries were prepared by immunoSEQ multiplex PCR; TCRdb keeps only in-frame clonotypes and omits some of them. The repertoire holds 2 million to 2.5 million clones, with 80% to 95% as singletons. The sample belongs to a study of shared clonotypes between healthy human individuals. Whole-study results and caveats: Some naive CD4 clonotypes, 4% to 6%, turned up in common across a handful of donors.

Germline CDR1 reads SGHTA; CDR2 reads FQGTGA. The CDR3 consists of 17 residues. Unmatched junction bases numbered 8, after V lost 4 bases and J lost 0 bases. The material sequenced was naive CD4+ T cells from PBMCs. Subset in this sample: CD45RA+ positively selected. The receptor's source is a man between 18 and 29 years old in good health. Some clones in this sample may be carry-over from other donors' samples. This chain joins TRBV7-3 and TRBJ1-1, with TRBD1 matching 10 bases. The CDR3 DNA is TGTGCCAGCAGCTCCCGGGCTGGGACAGGGGTGAACACTGAAGCTTTCTTT. Protein sequence: CASSSRAGTGVNTEAFF.